Following are 12 T cell receptor beta chains from one sample sequenced in a study of T cell responses to AZD1222 COVID-19 vaccine. Profiling relied on immunoSEQ multiplex PCR, and the TCRdb table lists in-frame clones only, not all of them. The table has about 120,000 clones, approximately 85% seen once. The sequenced sample was peripheral blood, obtained on day 0 of AZD1222 vaccination. The receptors derive from an adult in good health.

This CDR3 is CASSQDLGGGATNEKLFF. Here the CDR3 DNA reads TGCGCCAGCAGCCAAGATTTGGGGGGAGGAGCAACTAATGAAAAACTGTTTTTT. The chain links TRBV4-1 to TRBJ1-4; tentative D call: TRBD1 (5 bases). The V end was cut by 0 bases, the J end by 0 bases, with 14 bases between. CDR1 and CDR2 (germline): MGHRA, YSYEKL. The CDR3 loop spans 18 amino acids.

V is TRBV12-1 and J is TRBJ2-3; the table's D call, TRBD1, has no DNA check behind it. TRBV12-1 has pseudogene status. This CDR3 is 14 amino acids long. CDR3 DNA: TGTGCCAGCAGCCTGGGACAGGACCCTTATACGCAGTATTTT. The encoded protein is CASSLGQDPYTQYF.

The rearrangement links TRBV6-5 to TRBJ1-5, with 7 bases matching TRBD1. V lost 8 bases and J lost 1; bases outside the gene matches: 8. Germline-derived CDR1 and CDR2 are MNHEY and SVGAGI. The CDR3 loop spans 15 amino acids. CDR3 protein: CASERGRRSNQPQHF. In DNA form, the CDR3 reads TGTGCCAGCGAGAGGGGGCGTCGGAGCAATCAGCCCCAGCATTTT.

Concerning this clone: The junction does not match germline at one end; this may be a read error. The chain recombines TRBV7-8 with TRBJ1-1; TRBD1 might be the D (5 bases). Germline V CDR1 and CDR2: SGHVS, FQNEAQ. The CDR3 totals 14 residues. DNA of the CDR3: TGTGCCAGCAGCCGAGCCTGGGGGAACGCTGAAGCTTTCTTT. Its protein product is CASSRAWGNAEAFF.

This rearrangement joins TRBV9 to TRBJ2-5, with 9 bases matching TRBD1. Germline assignment: CDR1 SGDLS and CDR2 YYNGEE. The V segment lost 2 bases and the J segment 4 bases; nucleotides outside the gene matches: 6. The CDR3 consists of 15 residues. The CDR3 nucleotides read TGTGCCAGCAGCGTCTATCCGGACAGGGGAGAGACCCAGTACTTC. This translates into CASSVYPDRGETQYF.

This rearrangement joins TRBV14 to TRBJ2-2, with 8 bases aligning to TRBD1. Germline CDR1 reads SGHDN; CDR2 reads FVKESK. After removal of 4 bases from V and 6 bases from J, the junction contained 7 bases not matched to a gene. This CDR3 is built from 15 residues. The CDR3 DNA reads as TGTGCCAGCAGCCTTAGACAGGGGATGGCCGGGGAGCTGTTTTTT. It specifies CASSLRQGMAGELFF.

The chain is built from TRBV12-3 or TRBV12-4 and TRBJ1-5; D not certain. The CDR3 runs 13 residues. The ends were cut back, 3 bases at V and 5 bases at J, with 8 bases in the middle. CDR3 residues: CASSFGLDQPQHF. The CDR3 DNA sequence: TGTGCCAGCAGTTTCGGCTTAGATCAGCCCCAGCATTTT.

V and J are TRBV7-2 and TRBJ2-2, with D perhaps matching TRBD1 (6 bases). CDR3 length equals 16 residues. V was clipped by 4 bases and J by 0 bases, with 12 bases between them. Germline CDR1 and CDR2: SGHTA and FQGNSA. This chain's CDR3 is CASSWTVFANTGELFF. The CDR3 nucleotides read TGTGCCAGCAGCTGGACAGTCTTCGCGAACACCGGGGAGCTGTTTTTT. Drawing the rest from reference TRBV7-2 and TRBJ2-2, the complete variable domain is GAGVSQSPSNKVTEKGKDVELRCDPISGHTALYWYRQSLGQGLEFLIYFQGNSAPDKSGLPSDRFSAERTGGSVSTLTIQRTQQEDSAVYLCASSWTVFANTGELFFGEGSRLTVL.

This chain connects TRBV14 to TRBJ2-1, with 15 bases matching TRBD2. Germline CDR1 is SGHDN and CDR2 is FVKESK. The CDR3 runs 15 residues. V trimming: 3 bases; J trimming: 11 bases; junction bases outside the gene matches: 5. In nucleotides, the CDR3 is TGTGCCAGCAGCCAGGGACTAGCGGGGGGTCTTAAGCAGTTCTTC. This sequence encodes CASSQGLAGGLKQFF.

The genes are TRBV29-1 and TRBJ2-5, with a possible D match to TRBD2 (6 bases). Trimming left V 7 bases short and J 1 base short, with 10 bases between. Germline V gene lookup returns CDR1 SQVTM and CDR2 ANQGSEA. The CDR3 consists of 12 residues. The CDR3 nucleotides read TGCAGCGCTTTGGGGGGCCAAGAGACCCAGTACTTC. It specifies CSALGGQETQYF.

This chain uses TRBV4-1 with TRBJ1-1, with D tentatively TRBD1 (5 bases). V dropped 1 base and J dropped 11 bases, with 20 bases sitting between them. CDR1 and CDR2 from the germline V gene are MGHRA and YSYEKL. The CDR3 loop spans 15 amino acids. CDR3 DNA sequence: TGCGCCAGCAGCCAAGGGGACGGTATAACACTGAATGCTTTCTTT. This encodes CASSQGDGITLNAFF.

This chain connects TRBV6-5 to TRBJ2-5, with unresolved D. The CDR3 has 14 residues. The V end was cut by 6 bases, the J end by 4 bases, with 15 bases between. Germline assignment: CDR1 MNHEY and CDR2 SVGAGI. The CDR3 protein is CASRADLAAETQYF. The DNA of the CDR3 is TGTGCCAGCAGGGCGGACCTGGCGGCAGAGACCCAGTACTTC.